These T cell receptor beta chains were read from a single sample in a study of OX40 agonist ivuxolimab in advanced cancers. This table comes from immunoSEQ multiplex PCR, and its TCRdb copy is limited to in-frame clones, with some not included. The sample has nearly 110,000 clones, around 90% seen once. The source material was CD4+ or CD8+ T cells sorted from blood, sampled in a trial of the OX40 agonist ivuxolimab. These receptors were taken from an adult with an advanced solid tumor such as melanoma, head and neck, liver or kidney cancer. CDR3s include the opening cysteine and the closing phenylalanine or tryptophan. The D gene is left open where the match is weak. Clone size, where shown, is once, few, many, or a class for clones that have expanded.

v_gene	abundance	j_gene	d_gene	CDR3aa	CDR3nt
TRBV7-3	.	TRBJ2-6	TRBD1	CASSSRQGAGANVLTF	TGTGCCAGCAGCTCAAGACAGGGCGCTGGGGCCAACGTCCTGACTTTC
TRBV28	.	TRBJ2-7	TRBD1	CASSPRDSSYF	TGTGCCAGCAGTCCTCGGGACAGTTCGTACTTC
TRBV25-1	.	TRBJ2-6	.	CASSEFNSISGANVLTF	TGTGCCAGCAGTGAATTTAACAGTATCTCTGGGGCCAACGTCCTGACTTTC
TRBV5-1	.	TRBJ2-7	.	CASSSSYEQYF	TGCGCCAGCAGCTCAAGTTACGAGCAGTACTTC
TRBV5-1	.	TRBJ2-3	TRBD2	CASSPGTGLAGTTQYF	TGCGCCAGCAGCCCGGGGACCGGACTAGCGGGGACTACGCAGTATTTT
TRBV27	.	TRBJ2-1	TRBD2	CASSSGTSVNEQFF	TGTGCCAGCAGTTCCGGGACTAGCGTGAATGAGCAGTTCTTC
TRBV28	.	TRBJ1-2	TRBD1	CASSFRDRAIYGYTF	TGTGCCAGCAGTTTCCGGGACAGGGCAATCTATGGCTACACCTTC
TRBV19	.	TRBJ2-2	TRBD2	CASKTAGGDTGELFF	TGTGCCAGTAAAACAGCGGGAGGGGACACCGGGGAGCTGTTTTTT
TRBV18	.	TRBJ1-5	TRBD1	CASSLTGGTSNQPQHF	TGTGCCAGCTCACTAACAGGGGGTACGAGCAATCAGCCCCAGCATTTT
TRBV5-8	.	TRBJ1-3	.	CASSQDSGPGNTIYF	TGCGCCAGCAGCCAAGATTCAGGGCCTGGAAACACCATATATTTT
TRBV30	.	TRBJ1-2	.	CAWSQDSSYGYTF	TGTGCCTGGTCTCAGGACAGTTCCTATGGCTACACCTTC
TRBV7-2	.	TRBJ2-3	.	CASSLEVLDGTQYF	TGTGCCAGCAGCTTAGAAGTACTAGACGGTACGCAGTATTTT
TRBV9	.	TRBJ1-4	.	CASSATGEKLFF	TGTGCCAGCAGCGCCACAGGGGAAAAACTGTTTTTT
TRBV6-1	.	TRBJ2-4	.	CASSVLPPPLGAKNIQYF	TGTGCCAGCAGTGTCCTCCCCCCCCCTCTGGGGGCCAAAAACATTCAGTACTTC
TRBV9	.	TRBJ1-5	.	CASSVSDYSNQPQHF	TGTGCCAGCAGCGTATCTGATTATAGCAATCAGCCCCAGCATTTT
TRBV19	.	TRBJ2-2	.	CASSGTGTITGELFF	TGTGCCAGTAGTGGAACCGGGACGATCACCGGGGAGCTGTTTTTT
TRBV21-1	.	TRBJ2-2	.	CASSESRGLNTGELFF	TGTGCCAGCAGCGAATCCAGGGGGCTGAACACCGGGGAGCTGTTTTTT
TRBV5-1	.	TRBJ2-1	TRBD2	CASSSGLAGGEQFF	TGCGCCAGCAGCTCTGGACTAGCGGGAGGTGAGCAGTTCTTC
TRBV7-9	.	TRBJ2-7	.	CASSLGSDQYF	TGTGCCAGCAGCTTAGGGTCCGACCAGTACTTC
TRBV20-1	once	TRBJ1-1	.	CSAGDTEAFF	TGCAGTGCTGGAGACACTGAAGCTTTCTTT
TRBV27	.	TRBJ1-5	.	CASSSTGNQPQHF	TGTGCCAGCAGTTCCACAGGAAATCAGCCCCAGCATTTT
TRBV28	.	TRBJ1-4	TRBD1	CASSLGTGGATNEKLFF	TGTGCCAGCAGTTTAGGGACAGGGGGCGCGACTAATGAAAAACTGTTTTTT